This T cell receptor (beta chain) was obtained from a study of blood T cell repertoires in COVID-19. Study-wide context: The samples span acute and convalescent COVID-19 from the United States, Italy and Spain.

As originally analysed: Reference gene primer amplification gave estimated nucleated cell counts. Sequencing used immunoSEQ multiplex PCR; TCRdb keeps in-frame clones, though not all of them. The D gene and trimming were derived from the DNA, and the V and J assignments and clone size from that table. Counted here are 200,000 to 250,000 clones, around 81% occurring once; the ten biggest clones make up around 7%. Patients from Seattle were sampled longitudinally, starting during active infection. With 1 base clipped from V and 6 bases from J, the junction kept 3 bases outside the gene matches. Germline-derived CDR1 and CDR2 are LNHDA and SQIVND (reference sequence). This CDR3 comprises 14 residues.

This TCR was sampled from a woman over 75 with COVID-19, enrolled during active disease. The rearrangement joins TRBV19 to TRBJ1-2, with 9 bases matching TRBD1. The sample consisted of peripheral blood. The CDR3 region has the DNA TGTGCCAGTAGTATAGGGGACAGGGTGAATGGCTACACCTTC. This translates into CASSIGDRVNGYTF.